Here is one T cell receptor beta chain with its context. Its antigen remains unidentified. No base quality information exists; no much larger clone differs at one position. Libraries were built with the immunoSEQ multiplex PCR assay. In TCRdb, the immuneACCESS table is reduced to in-frame sequences with V and J assigned. These tables do not hold every clone; where another copy was compared, an unresolved V gene accounts for under half, and the others remain unexplained. The sample yields 35,000 or so clones; around 85% were counted once. Clones ranked in the top ten supply 5.5% to 7% of the sample. These data are taken from a study of radiotherapy plus CTLA-4 blockade in lung cancer (dated by TCRdb to 2017 to 2018). The study in broad terms: Objective responses occurred in 18% of enrolled patients, and just over 30% achieved disease control. Broad study findings and their caveats: After treatment with radiotherapy and ipilimumab, TCR clones that came from tumors expanded in the peripheral blood. The strongest predictors of response were reported to be early dynamic shifts in blood T cell clones along with a rise in serum interferon-beta following radiation.

The study evaluated CTLA-4 blockade (ipilimumab) given together with focal radiation therapy in patients who had chemo-refractory metastatic non-small-cell lung cancer. From the cysteine up to the phenylalanine, the CDR3 has a length of 13 residues. Only the CDR3 DNA stays, 39 bases, in frame from base 1. According to the germline V gene, CDR1 reads SGHTA and CDR2 reads FQGTGA. Between the V and J ends, shortened by 0 bases and 5 bases respectively, the junction contains 6 bases. This TCR was sampled from a human donor with non-small cell lung cancer who had stable disease on radiotherapy plus ipilimumab. The chain links TRBV7-3 with TRBJ2-3, with no D gene named confidently. Source: peripheral blood, taken from a patient treated with radiotherapy plus ipilimumab. The CDR3 in this case is CASSLTRVDTQYF. The nucleotides read TGTGCCAGCAGCTTAACCCGGGTAGATACGCAGTATTTT.